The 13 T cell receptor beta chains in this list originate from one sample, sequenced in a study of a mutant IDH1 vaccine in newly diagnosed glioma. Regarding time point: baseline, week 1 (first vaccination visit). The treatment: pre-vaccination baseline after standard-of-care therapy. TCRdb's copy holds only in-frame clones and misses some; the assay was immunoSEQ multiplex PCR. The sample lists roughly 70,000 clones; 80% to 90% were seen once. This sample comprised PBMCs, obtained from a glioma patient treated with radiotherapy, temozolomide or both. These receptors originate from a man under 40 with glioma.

CDR3 sequence reads: CASSLLGSTNEKLFF. In DNA form, the CDR3 reads TGTGCCAGCAGTTTACTGGGATCAACTAATGAAAAACTGTTTTTT. This chain joins TRBV27 and TRBJ1-4, with D hard to call. Trimming removed 2 bases from V and 0 bases from J, with 7 bases in between. This CDR3 is built from 15 residues. CDR1 is MNHEY, CDR2 SMNVEV, per germline (reference sequence).

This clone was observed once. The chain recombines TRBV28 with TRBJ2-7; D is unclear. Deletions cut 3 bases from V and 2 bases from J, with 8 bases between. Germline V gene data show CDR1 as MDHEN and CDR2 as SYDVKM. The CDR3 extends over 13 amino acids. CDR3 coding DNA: TGTGCCAGCAGTTTCGGTGGGACCTACGAGCAGTACTTC. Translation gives CASSFGGTYEQYF.

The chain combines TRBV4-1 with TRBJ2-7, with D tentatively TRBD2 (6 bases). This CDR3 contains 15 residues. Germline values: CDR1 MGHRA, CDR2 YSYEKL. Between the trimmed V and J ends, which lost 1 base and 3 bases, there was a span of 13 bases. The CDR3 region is CASSQAGTAYYEQYF. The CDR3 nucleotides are TGCGCCAGCAGCCAAGCCGGGACTGCTTACTACGAGCAGTACTTC.

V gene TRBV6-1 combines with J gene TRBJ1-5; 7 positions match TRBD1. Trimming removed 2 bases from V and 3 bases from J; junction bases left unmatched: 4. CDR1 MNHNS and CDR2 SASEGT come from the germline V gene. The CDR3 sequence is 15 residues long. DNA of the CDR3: TGTGCCAGCAGTGAATGGGACAGAAACAATCAGCCCCAGCATTTT. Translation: CASSEWDRNNQPQHF.

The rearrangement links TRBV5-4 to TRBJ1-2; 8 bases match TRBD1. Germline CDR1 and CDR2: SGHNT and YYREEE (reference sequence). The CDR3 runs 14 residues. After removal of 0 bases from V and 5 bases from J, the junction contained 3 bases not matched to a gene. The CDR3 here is CASSLGQGLYGYTF. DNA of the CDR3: TGTGCCAGCAGCTTGGGACAGGGGCTTTATGGCTACACCTTC.

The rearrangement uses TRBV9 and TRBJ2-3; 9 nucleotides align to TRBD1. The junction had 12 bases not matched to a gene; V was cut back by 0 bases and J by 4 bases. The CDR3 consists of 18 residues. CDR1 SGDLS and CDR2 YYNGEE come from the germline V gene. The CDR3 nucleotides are TGTGCCAGCAGCGTAGCTGGACAGGGGACCCTCGGGTCAGATACGCAGTATTTT. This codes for CASSVAGQGTLGSDTQYF.

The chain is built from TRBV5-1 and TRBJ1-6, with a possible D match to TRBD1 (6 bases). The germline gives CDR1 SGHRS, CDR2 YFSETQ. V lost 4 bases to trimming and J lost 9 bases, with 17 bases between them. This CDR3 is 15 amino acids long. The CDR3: CASSAEGGMGSPLHF. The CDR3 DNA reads TGCGCCAGCAGCGCCGAAGGGGGTATGGGTTCACCCCTCCACTTT.

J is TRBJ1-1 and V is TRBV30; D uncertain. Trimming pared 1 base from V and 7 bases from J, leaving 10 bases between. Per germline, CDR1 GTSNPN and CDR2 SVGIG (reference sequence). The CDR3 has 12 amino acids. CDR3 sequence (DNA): TGTGCCTGGAGTGCCCCACGGGTTGAAGCTTTCTTT. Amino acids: CAWSAPRVEAFF. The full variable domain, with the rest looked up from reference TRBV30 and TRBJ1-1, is SQTIHQWPATLVQPVGSPLSLECTVEGTSNPNLYWYRQAAGRGLQLLFYSVGIGQISSEVPQNLSASRPQDRQFILSSKKLLLSDSGFYLCAWSAPRVEAFFGQGTRLTVV.

The CDR3 DNA follows: TGCGCCAGCAGCTTGGGGCACCTTAATGAAAAACTGTTTTTT. Translating it yields CASSLGHLNEKLFF. The rearrangement joins TRBV5-1 to TRBJ1-4; no definite D call. V was trimmed by 0 bases and J by 4 bases, leaving 7 bases between them. The CDR3 totals 14 residues. Germline V gene sequence: CDR1 SGHRS, CDR2 YFSETQ.

CDR3 protein: CASSLRPKGAYEQYF. Here the CDR3 DNA reads TGTGCCAGCAGCTTGAGGCCTAAGGGGGCTTACGAGCAGTACTTC. This chain joins TRBV5-6 and TRBJ2-7; 7 bases match TRBD1. Per germline, CDR1 SGHDT and CDR2 YYEEEE. The length of the CDR3 is 15 residues. J gave up 4 bases and V 1 base, and 8 bases lay outside the gene matches.

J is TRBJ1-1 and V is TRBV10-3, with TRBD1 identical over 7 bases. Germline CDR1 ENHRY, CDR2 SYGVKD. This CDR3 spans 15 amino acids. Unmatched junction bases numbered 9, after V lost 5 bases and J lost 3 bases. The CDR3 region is CAISLLGQGDTEAFF. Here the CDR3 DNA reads TGTGCCATCAGTCTGTTGGGTCAGGGGGACACTGAAGCTTTCTTT.

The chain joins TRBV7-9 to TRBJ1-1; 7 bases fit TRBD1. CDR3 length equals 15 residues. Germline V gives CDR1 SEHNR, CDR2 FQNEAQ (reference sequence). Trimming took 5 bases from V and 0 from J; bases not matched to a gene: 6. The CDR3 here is CASSTSTGMNTEAFF. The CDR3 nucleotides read TGTGCCAGCAGCACCTCGACAGGGATGAACACTGAAGCTTTCTTT. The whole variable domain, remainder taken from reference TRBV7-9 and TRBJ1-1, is DTGVSQNPRHKITKRGQNVTFRCDPISEHNRLYWYRQTLGQGPEFLTYFQNEAQLEKSRLLSDRFSAERPKGSFSTLEIQRTEQGDSAMYLCASSTSTGMNTEAFFGQGTRLTVV.

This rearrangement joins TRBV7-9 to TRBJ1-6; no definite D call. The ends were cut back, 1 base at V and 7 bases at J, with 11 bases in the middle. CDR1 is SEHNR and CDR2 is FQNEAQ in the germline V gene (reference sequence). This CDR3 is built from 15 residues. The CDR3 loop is CASSLGAGVNSPLHF. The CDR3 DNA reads TGTGCCAGCAGCTTAGGGGCAGGAGTCAATTCACCCCTCCACTTT.